Listed below are T cell receptor beta chains from one sample, sequenced in a study of blood T cells in healthy people across ages. Via MiXCR, TCRdb re-called the 5' RACE reads, giving one row per CDR3 protein. Among around 1,500,000 distinct CDR3 sequences listed, approximately 30% were seen once. Sequenced sample: blood. These receptors all stem from a woman aged 30 to 39 in good health. CDR3s include the opening cysteine and the closing phenylalanine or tryptophan. The D gene is left open where the match is weak. Clone size, where shown, is once, few, many, or a class for clones that have expanded.

j_call v_call cdr3_length d_call clone_size cdr3_nt cdr3_aa
TRBJ1-1 TRBV28 12 NA few TGTGCCAGCAGTTTAACCCCGAGGGGAGCTTTCTTT CASSLTPRGAFF
TRBJ2-7 TRBV6-5 15 TRBD1 NA TGTGCCAGCAGGAGCCCGGGACAGGGGCCTTACGAGCAGTACTTC CASRSPGQGPYEQYF
TRBJ2-1 TRBV5-1 15 TRBD2 few TGCGCCAGCAGCGAGCAATTAGCGGGGATAAATGAGCAGTTCTTC CASSEQLAGINEQFF
TRBJ2-1 TRBV7-2 13 NA few TGTGCCAGCAGCCCCAAAGGTCAGTATGAGCAGTTCTTC CASSPKGQYEQFF
TRBJ2-3 TRBV6-5 13 NA NA TGTGCCACCCGAGGGGCGGGCACAGATACGCAGTATTTT CATRGAGTDTQYF
TRBJ2-1 TRBV24-1 18 TRBD1 NA TGTGCCACCAGTGAGCAGCCGGGACAGGGGACCGCCTACAATGAGCAGTTCTTC CATSEQPGQGTAYNEQFF
TRBJ2-1 TRBV5-1 18 NA many TGCGCCAGCGGATCTCGGGGCAAACGGACGACTACTTACAATGAGCAGTTCTTC CASGSRGKRTTTYNEQFF
TRBJ2-5 TRBV20-1 17 NA few TGCAGTGCTAGTGGAAGGAGGGGGGGCTGGGACGTGGAGACCCAGTACTTC CSASGRRGGWDVETQYF
TRBJ1-2 TRBV10-3 14 NA NA TGTGCCATCAAAGGCTCAACGGGCGACTATGGCTACACCTTC CAIKGSTGDYGYTF
TRBJ1-5 TRBV6-5 15 NA few TGTGCCAGTAGGCCCACTGGGGCGCGGGATCAGCCCCAGCATTTT CASRPTGARDQPQHF
TRBJ2-1 TRBV15 13 NA many TGTGCCACCAGCAGAGATCGGGGTCTTGAGCAGTTCTTC CATSRDRGLEQFF
TRBJ2-4 TRBV29-1 16 NA many TGCAGCGTTGAAAGAGGGTCGGGGGTAGCCAAAAACATTCAGTACTTC CSVERGSGVAKNIQYF
TRBJ2-5 TRBV5-1 15 TRBD1 many TGCGCCAGCAGCTTAGGACAGGGAGGCCAAGAGACCCAGTACTTC CASSLGQGGQETQYF
TRBJ1-1 TRBV28 13 NA NA TGTGCCAGCAAGAACAGGGCGGAGGGTGAAGCTTTCTTT CASKNRAEGEAFF
TRBJ1-1 TRBV5-1 16 NA NA TGCGCCAGCAGCTTGGCCTCTTTTGCGCTGGGCACTGAAGCTTTCTTT CASSLASFALGTEAFF
TRBJ2-7 TRBV6-2/TRBV6-3 14 TRBD2 few TGTGCCAGCAGCACCGGGACTAGGAGGCGTGGGCAGTACTTC CASSTGTRRRGQYF
TRBJ1-2 TRBV7-9 12 NA NA TGTGCCAGCAGCTCCTCCTATACTGGCTACACCTTC CASSSSYTGYTF
TRBJ1-2 TRBV12-3/TRBV12-4 14 TRBD1 few TGTGCCAGCAGTCAGACAGGGCGTTCCTATGGCTACACCTTC CASSQTGRSYGYTF
TRBJ2-7 TRBV29-1 13 NA many TGCAGCGTTGATCTGGGGGGTGTGAACGAGCAGTACTTC CSVDLGGVNEQYF
TRBJ2-4 TRBV29-1 15 NA many TGCAGCGTTGAGTCCCCGGGCAGGGGATTGGACATTCAGTACTTC CSVESPGRGLDIQYF
TRBJ1-1 TRBV10-3 15 TRBD1 NA TGTGCCATCAGTGAGGACAGGGGCGTGAAGACTGAAGCTTTCTTT CAISEDRGVKTEAFF
TRBJ2-4 TRBV29-1 15 NA NA TGCAGCGCCGAAGGGCTTACAGAAGCCAAAAACATTCAGTACTTC CSAEGLTEAKNIQYF
TRBJ1-4 TRBV12-5 14 NA few TGTGCTAGTGGTTTGGTACCCCCTAATGAAAAACTGTTTTTT CASGLVPPNEKLFF
TRBJ2-7 TRBV27 15 TRBD1 NA TGTGCCAGCAGTGCCCGCTTGACAGGGTCGGGCGAGCAGTACTTC CASSARLTGSGEQYF
TRBJ1-2 TRBV6-1 15 NA many TGTGCCAGCAGTGAAGCGTATACAGATGCGGGTGGCTACACCTTC CASSEAYTDAGGYTF
TRBJ1-1 TRBV2 15 NA NA TGTGCCAGCGTAAGTCAACAGGGTCGGACCACTGAAGCTTTCTTT CASVSQQGRTTEAFF
TRBJ1-5 TRBV28 14 NA NA TGTGCCAGCAGTCCGGACAGCGGAGAACAGCCCCAGCATTTT CASSPDSGEQPQHF
TRBJ1-2 TRBV12-3/TRBV12-4 11 NA NA TGTGCCAGCAGTCGCAGCTATGGCCACACCTTC CASSRSYGHTF
TRBJ2-2 TRBV15 18 TRBD2 few TGTGCCACCAGCAGAGATGTAACTAGCGGGGGGGCCTACGGGGAGCTGTTTTTT CATSRDVTSGGAYGELFF
TRBJ2-5 TRBV10-3 13 NA many TGTGCCATTACCCGGGACATCCAAGAGACCCAGTACTTC CAITRDIQETQYF
TRBJ2-7 TRBV5-1 18 TRBD2 few TGCGCCAGCAGCTTGTTCACTAGCGGGGGGATGAGCTCCTACGAGCAGTACTTC CASSLFTSGGMSSYEQYF
TRBJ2-7 TRBV28 15 NA NA TGTGCCAGCAACAAACCCGGGACATTCGTTTACGAGCAGTACTTC CASNKPGTFVYEQYF
TRBJ2-2 TRBV19 13 TRBD1 NA TGTGCCACCCAGACAGGGGCGACCGGGGAGCTGTTTTTT CATQTGATGELFF